Listed below are T cell receptor beta chains from one sample, sequenced in a study of OX40 agonist ivuxolimab in advanced cancers. Data came from immunoSEQ multiplex PCR; TCRdb stores just in-frame clones and leaves some out. The repertoire holds some 76,000 clones, with 93% as singletons. Sequences were derived from CD4+ or CD8+ T cells sorted from blood, sampled in a trial of the OX40 agonist ivuxolimab. The receptors derive from an adult with an advanced solid tumor such as melanoma, head and neck, liver or kidney cancer. The conserved cysteine and the conserved F or W are not part of the CDR3 here. Fields, in order: V gene, CDR3 protein.

V gene: TRBV6-5; CDR3 protein: ASSYGQTNTEAF
V gene: TRBV30; CDR3 protein: AWTHPGGSNQPQH
V gene: TRBV28; CDR3 protein: ATFLQGSNQPQH
V gene: TRBV21-1; CDR3 protein: ASSKVRGADTTNEKLF
V gene: TRBV28; CDR3 protein: ASSLAGELF
V gene: TRBV4-1; CDR3 protein: ASSQDLIKAF
V gene: TRBV27; CDR3 protein: ASSLGVHTLYEQY
V gene: TRBV11-2; CDR3 protein: ASSLVGTEAF
V gene: TRBV9; CDR3 protein: ASSVGDRRTRTETQY
V gene: TRBV5-4; CDR3 protein: ASSLGGYVTEAF
V gene: TRBV27; CDR3 protein: ASSLTFGGGTEAF
V gene: TRBV7-8; CDR3 protein: ASSLGGTGNTEAF
V gene: TRBV7-9; CDR3 protein: ASSLADSWAKLF
V gene: TRBV7-2; CDR3 protein: ASSSPSPPTDTQY
V gene: TRBV9; CDR3 protein: ASSVFFSGNTEAF
V gene: TRBV29-1; CDR3 protein: SVEAGVGTGELF
V gene: TRBV2; CDR3 protein: ASRGQGPMNTEAF
V gene: TRBV15; CDR3 protein: ATSISTGPQETQY
V gene: TRBV4-3; CDR3 protein: ASSQGSGGVTDTQY
V gene: TRBV7-8; CDR3 protein: ASSYGGGSGTDTQY
V gene: TRBV28; CDR3 protein: ASTPGGLTEAF
V gene: TRBV6-5; CDR3 protein: ASSPGKGAYEQY
V gene: TRBV6-5; CDR3 protein: ASSYGGVGGYT
V gene: TRBV7-3; CDR3 protein: ASSLGRNEQF